A selection of T cell receptor beta chains follows, all from one sample in a study of OX40 agonist ivuxolimab in advanced cancers. Produced via immunoSEQ multiplex PCR; TCRdb's table is partial and in-frame only. This table holds approximately 21,000 clones, 75% to 85% found once. The sequenced sample was CD4+ or CD8+ T cells sorted from blood, obtained in a trial of the OX40 agonist ivuxolimab. The receptor source for this set is an adult with an advanced solid tumor such as melanoma, head and neck, liver or kidney cancer. The CDR3 runs from the conserved cysteine through the conserved F or W. D genes are given only for firm matches. Only some rows state a clone size, as once, few, many or a class for expanded clones.

d_call | j_call | clone_size | v_call | cdr3_nt | cdr3_aa
. | TRBJ1-1 | . | TRBV19 | TGTGCCAGTGTTAACGGTTACACTGAAGCTTTCTTT | CASVNGYTEAFF
TRBD1 | TRBJ1-1 | . | TRBV6-1 | TGTGCCAGCCGGGACAGGGCTGGCACTGAAGCTTTCTTT | CASRDRAGTEAFF
. | TRBJ2-3 | . | TRBV6-4 | TGTGCCAGCAGTGAGGGGAGAGTTAGCACAGATACGCAGTATTTT | CASSEGRVSTDTQYF
. | TRBJ2-3 | . | TRBV28 | TGTGCCAGCAGTTTAGGTATTGACACAGATACGCAGTATTTT | CASSLGIDTDTQYF
. | TRBJ2-7 | . | TRBV21-1 | TGTGCCAGCACCCAGGGGACGTTGGAGCAGTACTTC | CASTQGTLEQYF
TRBD2 | TRBJ2-7 | . | TRBV28 | TGTGCCAGCAGTTTTATGCGGGAGGGTATCAACGAGCAGTACTTC | CASSFMREGINEQYF
TRBD2 | TRBJ2-7 | once | TRBV28 | TGTGCCAGCACCCCCGGGACTAGAGGGTACGAGCAGTACTTC | CASTPGTRGYEQYF
. | TRBJ2-2 | . | TRBV14 | TGTGCCAGCAGCCAAGATCCGGGACCCCCCGCCGGGGAGCTGTTTTTT | CASSQDPGPPAGELFF
. | TRBJ1-4 | . | TRBV28 | TGTGCCAGCAGTTTAGGAGGGTATGAAAAACTGTTTTTT | CASSLGGYEKLFF
TRBD2 | TRBJ2-3 | . | TRBV7-3 | TGTGCCAGCAGTCTAGCCGCTAGCGGGAGTGGGACAGATACGCAGTATTTT | CASSLAASGSGTDTQYF
. | TRBJ1-4 | . | TRBV7-9 | TGTGCCAGCAGCTTAGGGGGCGGTGAAAAACTGTTTTTT | CASSLGGGEKLFF
TRBD2 | TRBJ2-2 | . | TRBV11-2 | TGTGCCAGCAGCTTCCACGGACTAGCGGGAGAATTGGCCGGGGAGCTGTTTTTT | CASSFHGLAGELAGELFF
TRBD2 | TRBJ2-3 | . | TRBV18 | TGTGCCAGCTCACTGGGACTAGCGGGATACACAGATACGCAGTATTTT | CASSLGLAGYTDTQYF
TRBD2 | TRBJ2-3 | . | TRBV27 | TGTGCCAGCAGTTTAGCGGGAGGGGCAGATACGCAGTATTTT | CASSLAGGADTQYF
. | TRBJ1-2 | once | TRBV10-3 | TGTGCCATCAGTGAGGGGGACTATGGCTACACCTTC | CAISEGDYGYTF
. | TRBJ2-6 | few | TRBV12-5 | TGTGCTAGTGGTTTGCACTCCCGGGGTGCCAACGTCCTGACTTTC | CASGLHSRGANVLTF
. | TRBJ2-1 | . | TRBV5-1 | TGCGCCAGCAGCGGGACTTACAATGAGCAGTTCTTC | CASSGTYNEQFF
TRBD1 | TRBJ1-1 | . | TRBV13 | TGTGCCAGCAGCCTAGGACAGGTTGGTGGGTGGACTGAAGCTTTCTTT | CASSLGQVGGWTEAFF